This passage covers 20 T cell receptor beta chains from one sample sequenced in a study of cytotoxic CD8 clonotypes in ibrutinib-treated CLL. Clones were read by immunoSEQ multiplex PCR, and TCRdb kept only the in-frame ones, dropping some. The sample lists about 140,000 clones, approximately 90% seen once, with roughly a tenth in the top ten. Sequenced here: PBMCs, sampled after 12 months of ibrutinib treatment. The receptors come from a human donor with chronic lymphocytic leukemia.

The chain employs TRBV5-1 and TRBJ2-1; D is perhaps TRBD2 (6 bases). This CDR3 region has 13 residues. The germline CDR1 and CDR2 sequences are SGHRS and YFSETQ. V was shortened by 4 bases and J by 15 bases, with 20 bases between the two germline ends. This chain's CDR3 is CASSQPGGPGAFF. CDR3 DNA: TGCGCCAGCAGCCAACCCGGGGGACCCGGGGCGTTCTTC.

The chain has TRBV28 and TRBJ2-7; perhaps TRBD2 as D (6 bases). This CDR3 spans 17 amino acids. The germline gives CDR1 MDHEN, CDR2 SYDVKM. Trimming took off 2 bases at V and 0 bases at J, with 17 bases between the two ends. CDR3 coding DNA: TGTGCCAGCAGTTTAGAACTAGCTCTAACCGTCTCCTACGAGCAGTACTTC. Its protein product is CASSLELALTVSYEQYF.

This chain uses TRBV5-4 with TRBJ1-5; 8 bases are a match to TRBD1. The ends lost 3 bases at V and 6 bases at J; junction bases unmatched: 8. The CDR3 runs to 15 residues. CDR1 SGHNT and CDR2 YYREEE come from the germline V gene (reference sequence). This chain's CDR3 is CASSSEGTGSQPQHF. In DNA, the CDR3 is TGTGCCAGCAGCTCAGAAGGGACAGGCTCTCAGCCCCAGCATTTT.

The CDR3 bases are TGTGCCAGCAGCTTAGGTGGTTTCAAGCCCCAGCATTTT. Its translation is CASSLGGFKPQHF. This sequence joins TRBV7-2 and TRBJ1-5; D unresolved. Germline V CDR1 and CDR2: SGHTA, FQGNSA. CDR3 length equals 13 residues. V was shortened by 1 base and J by 8 bases, with 9 bases between the two germline ends.

This clone was counted between two and nine times. The rearrangement links TRBV28 to TRBJ2-7; unclear D gene. The CDR3 spans 15 residues. The ends were cut back, 5 bases at V and 2 bases at J, with 16 bases in the middle. Germline V gene sequence: CDR1 MDHEN, CDR2 SYDVKM. The chain's CDR3 is CASSGQNPTPYEQYF. In nucleotides, the CDR3 is TGTGCCAGCAGTGGCCAAAACCCCACCCCCTACGAGCAGTACTTC.

The chain recombines TRBV14 with TRBJ1-1, with TRBD1 as a possible D gene (5 bases). The CDR3 totals 15 residues. V was cut by 2 bases and J by 4 bases, with 14 bases left in between. The germline CDR1 and CDR2 sequences are SGHDN and FVKESK. The CDR3 DNA reads TGTGCCAGCAGCCAAAATAACAGGTACGGCACTGAAGCTTTCTTT. Protein: CASSQNNRYGTEAFF.

V gene TRBV14 combines with J gene TRBJ2-3, with D uncertain. This CDR3 is built from 16 residues. Trimming shortened V by 2 bases and J by 0 bases, and 12 bases separated the two germline ends. Germline V gene lookup returns CDR1 SGHDN and CDR2 FVKESK. The CDR3 DNA is TGTGCCAGCAGCCAATCTGCCAGGCCTAGCACAGATACGCAGTATTTT. Amino acid sequence: CASSQSARPSTDTQYF. The full variable domain, rest sourced from reference TRBV14 and TRBJ2-3, is EAGVTQFPSHSVIEKGQTVTLRCDPISGHDNLYWYRRVMGKEIKFLLHFVKESKQDESGMPNNRFLAERTGGTYSTLKVQPAELEDSGVYFCASSQSARPSTDTQYFGPGTRLTVL.

V usage is TRBV5-1 and J usage is TRBJ2-7; D gene ambiguous. Trimming took off 3 bases at V and 2 bases at J, with 3 bases between the two ends. The germline CDR1 and CDR2 sequences are SGHRS and YFSETQ. CDR3 length: 11 amino acids. The CDR3 bases are TGCGCCAGCAGCTCAACCTACGAGCAGTACTTC. It yields the protein CASSSTYEQYF.

CDR3 protein: CASSRGGPGNQPQHF. Here the CDR3 DNA reads TGTGCCAGTAGCAGGGGAGGGCCTGGCAATCAGCCCCAGCATTTT. The chain couples TRBV19 to TRBJ1-5; weak D call: TRBD1 (6 bases). Germline V gene sequence: CDR1 LNHDA, CDR2 SQIVND (reference sequence). The CDR3 runs 15 residues. V was clipped by 6 bases and J by 2 bases, with 14 bases between them. Combining the CDR3 with reference TRBV19 and TRBJ1-5 gives the whole variable domain DGGITQSPKYLFRKEGQNVTLSCEQNLNHDAMYWYRQDPGQGLRLIYYSQIVNDFQKGDIAEGYSVSREKKESFPLTVTSAQKNPTAFYLCASSRGGPGNQPQHFGDGTRLSIL.

The chain couples TRBV27 to TRBJ2-5, with D unclear. V dropped 10 bases and J dropped 0 bases, with 18 bases sitting between them. In germline, CDR1 is MNHEY, CDR2 SMNVEV (reference sequence). CDR3 length: 15 amino acids. The CDR3 DNA reads as TGTGCCACCACAGCCAGAAACTTGAACCAAGAGACCCAGTACTTC. Its protein is CATTARNLNQETQYF.

The chain joins TRBV6-6 to TRBJ1-1, with a weak D call TRBD1 (5 bases). The CDR3 is 12 amino acids. V was clipped by 7 bases and J by 6 bases, with 12 bases between them. The germline V gene encodes CDR1 MNHNY and CDR2 SVGAGI (reference sequence). CDR3 region: CASNQRGSEAFF. CDR3 coding DNA: TGTGCCAGCAACCAGAGGGGTTCTGAAGCTTTCTTT.

V gene TRBV4-3 combines with J gene TRBJ2-7, with D tentatively TRBD1 (5 bases). CDR1 is LGHNA and CDR2 is YSLEER in the germline V gene. V was trimmed by 4 bases and J by 2 bases, leaving 9 bases between them. This CDR3 has 13 residues. CDR3 protein: CASSLSRAYEQYF. DNA of the CDR3: TGCGCCAGCAGCCTGTCCAGGGCCTACGAGCAGTACTTC.

J is TRBJ1-5 and V is TRBV19; possibly TRBD1 for D (6 bases). Deletions cut 8 bases from V and 7 bases from J, with 12 bases between. Germline loops: CDR1 LNHDA, CDR2 SQIVND (reference sequence). The CDR3 is 12 amino acids. In DNA form, the CDR3 reads TGTGCCAGTCGTGGACAGTCCCAGCCCCAGCATTTT. This gives the protein CASRGQSQPQHF.

This chain links TRBV27 with TRBJ2-4; 8 bases line up with TRBD2. The CDR3 is 16 residues long. Germline V CDR1 and CDR2: MNHEY, SMNVEV (reference sequence). Trimming removed 7 bases from V and 3 bases from J; junction bases left unmatched: 11. Here the CDR3 reads CASMNSGIGDKNIQYF. Written as DNA, the CDR3 is TGTGCCAGCATGAATAGCGGGATAGGAGACAAAAACATTCAGTACTTC.

A single count supports this clone. The chain couples TRBV5-4 to TRBJ2-7; 10 positions match TRBD2. J lost 7 bases, V lost 1 base, and 8 bases had no gene match. Germline-derived CDR1 and CDR2 are SGHNT and YYREEE (reference sequence). CDR3 size: 15 residues. Here the CDR3 reads CASSLSQLAGREQYF. DNA of the CDR3: TGTGCCAGCAGCTTGAGTCAACTAGCGGGAAGAGAGCAGTACTTC. The full variable domain, its missing parts supplied by reference TRBV5-4 and TRBJ2-7, is ETGVTQSPTHLIKTRGQQVTLRCSSQSGHNTVSWYQQALGQGPQFIFQYYREEENGRGNFPPRFSGLQFPNYSSELNVNALELDDSALYLCASSLSQLAGREQYFGPGTRLTVT.

The V and J genes are TRBV27 and TRBJ2-3, with a tentative D call TRBD1 (6 bases). Germline V CDR1 and CDR2: MNHEY, SMNVEV (reference sequence). With 5 bases removed from V and 1 base from J, the gap between germline ends came to 16 bases. The CDR3 runs to 16 residues. Here the CDR3 reads CASSTQQGRGTDTQYF. The CDR3, as DNA: TGTGCCAGCAGTACACAACAGGGTAGGGGCACAGATACGCAGTATTTT.

CDR3 residues: CAWSVPVFRETQYF. In DNA, the CDR3 is TGTGCCTGGAGTGTCCCAGTATTCCGAGAGACCCAGTACTTC. The V call is TRBV30, the J call TRBJ2-5; D is uncertain. The germline V and J ends were trimmed by 0 bases and 4 bases, with 12 bases remaining between them. Per the germline V gene, CDR1 is GTSNPN and CDR2 is SVGIG (reference sequence). This CDR3 region has 14 residues.

CDR3 nucleotide sequence: TGCAGTGCTAGACAATACGAGCAGTACTTC. This codes for CSARQYEQYF. The chain employs TRBV20-1 and TRBJ2-7; D remains ambiguous. Germline CDR1 and CDR2: DFQATT and SNEGSKA (reference sequence). The CDR3 is 10 residues long. The V and J ends lost 2 bases and 4 bases respectively, with 3 bases between them.

This chain's CDR3 is CASSEHTSGSGHTQYF. CDR3 nucleotide sequence: TGTGCCAGCAGTGAACATACTAGCGGGTCGGGCCATACGCAGTATTTT. The gene calls are TRBV2 and TRBJ2-3, with 9 bases fitting TRBD2. The CDR3 covers 16 residues. The junction had 10 bases not matched to a gene; V was cut back by 2 bases and J by 7 bases. The germline gives CDR1 SNHLY, CDR2 FYNNEI.

The rearrangement joins TRBV4-2 to TRBJ1-1; maybe TRBD1 (6 bases). Germline lookup yields CDR1 LGHNA and CDR2 YNFKEQ. This CDR3 has 14 residues. Deletions cut 4 bases from V and 1 base from J, with 10 bases between. CDR3 residues: CASSPGGANTEAFF. CDR3 DNA: TGTGCCAGCAGCCCCGGGGGCGCGAACACTGAAGCTTTCTTT.